These T cell receptor beta chains were read from a single sample in a study of shared clonotypes between healthy human individuals. TCRdb's copy holds only in-frame clones and misses some; the assay was immunoSEQ multiplex PCR. The table has over a million clones, around 76% seen once. Sequencing used memory CD4+ T cells sorted from blood. The origin of the receptors is a man between 18 and 35 years old in good health. Each CDR3 is given with its conserved first and last residue. Some rows mark clone size as missing; the rest say once, few, many or name a class of expanded clone.

length: 15
size: NA
V: TRBV18
CDR3: CASSGGGRDTGELFF

length: 12
size: NA
V: TRBV13
CDR3: CASSARLSPLHF

length: 15
size: once
V: TRBV7-2
CDR3: CASTTYLAGGGELFF

length: 14
size: NA
V: TRBV30
CDR3: CAWSKDRARSGYTF

length: 13
size: NA
V: TRBV7-9
CDR3: CASSLSSSETQYF

length: 15
size: NA
V: TRBV18
CDR3: CASSARDDKNQPQHF

length: 17
size: NA
V: TRBV19
CDR3: CASSGASGRGLQETQYF

length: 15
size: few
V: TRBV6-4
CDR3: CASSESGGATDTQYF

length: 15
size: NA
V: TRBV10-2
CDR3: CASSDWDASNQPQHF

length: 15
size: NA
V: TRBV18
CDR3: CASSPVPGQAATQHF

length: 19
size: NA
V: TRBV5-4
CDR3: CASSPGLGQGVLSGNTIYF

length: 13
size: NA
V: TRBV28
CDR3: CASSLTGDYGYTF

length: 15
size: NA
V: TRBV6-1
CDR3: CASKEGDRAYNEQFF

length: 15
size: NA
V: TRBV7-3
CDR3: CASSLGAPGNSPLHF

length: 14
size: once
V: TRBV10-3
CDR3: CAISERRADTEAFF

length: 15
size: NA
V: TRBV5-1
CDR3: CASSLASGSGETQYF

length: 13
size: NA
V: TRBV5-4
CDR3: CASSRGGAGELFF

length: 14
size: NA
V: TRBV7-2
CDR3: CASSLVPGHQPQHF

length: 14
size: NA
V: TRBV5-1
CDR3: CASSLGMTSYEQYF

length: 14
size: NA
V: TRBV27
CDR3: CASSLTGGHQPQHF

length: 14
size: NA
V: TRBV5-1
CDR3: CASSFDRESSPLHF

length: 15
size: NA
V: TRBV6-6
CDR3: CASSSPLRLHNEQFF

length: 15
size: NA
V: TRBV10-3
CDR3: CAISDRLAGEGEQYF

length: 16
size: NA
V: TRBV6-6
CDR3: CASSLPRTGATDTQYF

length: 16
size: NA
V: TRBV4-1
CDR3: CASSPLLSGRILEQYF

length: 14
size: NA
V: TRBV5-6
CDR3: CASSIRTGVGEQYF

length: 14
size: NA
V: TRBV7-2
CDR3: CASSLQAVDYGYTF

length: 15
size: few
V: TRBV13
CDR3: CASSSSIAGGEEQYF

length: 15
size: NA
V: TRBV5-1
CDR3: CASSLGRGIQETQYF

length: 15
size: NA
V: TRBV5-1
CDR3: CASSLDFDSTDTQYF

length: 16
size: NA
V: TRBV19
CDR3: CASSMMGQGLSTEAFF

length: 13
size: NA
V: TRBV6-5
CDR3: CASSYTREGSLHF

length: 15
size: NA
V: TRBV5-4
CDR3: CASSPQQGLNTEAFF

length: 13
size: NA
V: TRBV7-2
CDR3: CASSLGLPDTQYF

length: 15
size: NA
V: TRBV5-4
CDR3: CASSLEPTSNQPQHF

length: 15
size: NA
V: TRBV5-4
CDR3: CASSSKTGGDEKLFF

length: 13
size: once
V: TRBV5-1
CDR3: CASSLHATGEQYF

length: 14
size: NA
V: TRBV6-5
CDR3: CASSYSTGGLGYTF

length: 11
size: few
V: TRBV29-1
CDR3: CSVGGAYEQYF

length: 14
size: NA
V: TRBV10-3
CDR3: CAISDVGGANEQFF

length: 13
size: few
V: TRBV7-2
CDR3: CASSFGPNEKLFF

length: 16
size: once
V: TRBV19
CDR3: CASSISWRAQTGGYTF

length: 13
size: NA
V: TRBV7-3
CDR3: CASSLSGNAEAFF

length: 13
size: NA
V: TRBV6-6
CDR3: CASSYTGTDTQYF

length: 14
size: NA
V: TRBV28
CDR3: CASSPAAPNTEAFF

length: 13
size: NA
V: TRBV5-4
CDR3: CASSLISGNEQFF

length: 15
size: NA
V: TRBV30
CDR3: CAWSVRKISSYEQYF

length: 15
size: NA
V: TRBV7-2
CDR3: CASSFIRGGNTEAFF

length: 16
size: NA
V: TRBV27
CDR3: CASSLGEGALTDTQYF

length: 13
size: NA
V: TRBV7-9
CDR3: CASEGAGTGELFF

length: 14
size: NA
V: TRBV12-5
CDR3: CASGLGDRGYEQYF

length: 11
size: NA
V: TRBV28
CDR3: CASSFRAEAFF

length: 18
size: NA
V: TRBV27
CDR3: CASSLSVGVGSSYNEQFF

length: 18
size: NA
V: TRBV5-1
CDR3: CASSLGASGGTSSYEQYF

length: 13
size: NA
V: TRBV6-1
CDR3: CASSEGYQGTQYF

length: 14
size: NA
V: TRBV7-2
CDR3: CASSPGTSQETQYF

length: 15
size: NA
V: TRBV11-2
CDR3: CASSPDRARYNEQFF

length: 17
size: many
V: TRBV11-2
CDR3: CASSSYRRDRGHNEQYF

length: 14
size: NA
V: TRBV9
CDR3: CASSEGGYLSTQYF

length: 15
size: NA
V: TRBV10-3
CDR3: CAIKGGESSNQPQHF